This TCR beta chain originates from a study of cytomegalovirus exposure and HLA in healthy donors. Broader study findings: The study found most TCR sequences rare, yet found some public TCRs in many donors.

Losses at the gene ends were 3 bases for V and 1 base for J; bases not matched to a gene: 6. The CDR3 has 18 residues. Germline loops: CDR1 MDHEN, CDR2 SYDVKM. Both 60 Vbeta primers and 13 Jbeta primers went into the PCR. The repertoire was sequenced with immunoSEQ multiplex PCR; TCRdb's copy has only in-frame clones and lacks some. The table includes about 130,000 clones, 65% to 80% detected once. Concerning this clone itself: The antigen remains unidentified.

Unrecorded immune exposure was likely among donors, who were nominally healthy when sampled. This chain connects TRBV28 to TRBJ2-5; TRBD2 agrees at 15 bases. The sequence came from a human donor in good health. The source material was PBMCs. DNA of the CDR3: TGTGCCAGCAGTTTGGGACTAGCGGGAGGATCCCCCCAAGAGACCCAGTACTTC. This sequence encodes CASSLGLAGGSPQETQYF. Filled out from reference TRBV28 and TRBJ2-5, the complete variable domain reads DVKVTQSSRYLVKRTGEKVFLECVQDMDHENMFWYRQDPGLGLRLIYFSYDVKMKEKGDIPEGYSVSREKKERFSLILESASTNQTSMYLCASSLGLAGGSPQETQYFGPGTRLLVL.